This TCR beta chain was captured in a study of cytomegalovirus exposure and HLA in healthy donors. The PCR made use of 60 Vbeta and 13 Jbeta primers. Assay used: immunoSEQ multiplex PCR; TCRdb lists only in-frame clones, some missing. This sample has roughly 200,000 clones, with 65% to 85% found just once. The clonotype was recovered from a female donor in good health and CMV-seronegative. Material for sequencing was PBMCs.

CDR3: CAWSALEMPLAGEANEQFF. CDR3 DNA: TGTGCCTGGAGTGCGCTTGAAATGCCTCTAGCGGGAGAGGCCAATGAGCAGTTCTTC. This rearrangement joins TRBV30 to TRBJ2-1, with TRBD2 identical over 10 bases. V trimming: 1 base; J trimming: 6 bases; junction bases outside the gene matches: 18. The CDR3 covers 19 residues. Germline CDR1 and CDR2: GTSNPN and SVGIG (reference sequence).